The next 10 T cell receptor beta chains were all read from a single sample in a study of CD8 T cells in Susac syndrome. Random hexamers primed reverse transcription of about 0.45 to 1 ug RNA. TCRdb passed the immunoSEQ multiplex PCR reads through MiXCR, listing each CDR3 protein once. The table has 95,000 or so distinct CDR3 sequences, about 93% seen once. Source material: CD8+ T cells from PBMCs. These receptors all stem from a human donor in good health.

The chain employs TRBV13 and TRBJ2-2; the D gene is possibly TRBD1 (5 bases). Germline loops: CDR1 PRHDT, CDR2 FYEKMQ (reference sequence). This CDR3 has 16 residues. V was cut by 4 bases and J by 5 bases, with 17 bases left in between. The CDR3 nucleotides are TGTGCCAGCAGCTCCTCGTTAAGGGGTGGAACCGGGGAGCTGTTTTTT. It encodes CASSSSLRGGTGELFF.

This clonotype was counted between two and nine times. The rearrangement links TRBV7-3 to TRBJ2-3; 11 nucleotides agree with TRBD2. V lost 6 bases and J lost 3; bases outside the gene matches: 5. The CDR3 runs 15 residues. CDR1 is SGHTA, CDR2 FQGTGA, per germline. The CDR3 reads CASSLTSGGTDTQYF. CDR3 in DNA: TGTGCCAGCAGTCTCACTAGCGGGGGAACAGATACGCAGTATTTT.

J is TRBJ2-1 and V is TRBV11-2; D call uncertain. The CDR3 contains 15 residues. CDR1 is SGHAT and CDR2 is FQNNGV in the germline V gene. V was shortened by 4 bases and J by 4 bases, with 14 bases between the two germline ends. CDR3 amino acids: CASSSSFGAYNEQFF. DNA of the CDR3: TGTGCCAGCAGCTCCTCGTTTGGCGCTTACAATGAGCAGTTCTTC.

The chain links TRBV5-6 to TRBJ2-1, with 15 positions matching TRBD2. The CDR3 is made up of 15 amino acids. The V and J ends lost 4 bases and 12 bases, in that order; junction bases with no gene match: 8. Per the germline V gene, CDR1 is SGHDT and CDR2 is YYEEEE. CDR3 DNA sequence: TGTGCCAGCAGCCCCCGGACTAGCGGGGGGGTCGCGCAGTTCTTC. As protein: CASSPRTSGGVAQFF.

The genes are TRBV20-1 and TRBJ2-2; TRBD1 matches at 8 bases. V lost 3 bases, J lost 8 bases, and 14 bases stayed unmatched. CDR3 size: 16 residues. Germline values: CDR1 DFQATT, CDR2 SNEGSKA (reference sequence). The CDR3 region has the DNA TGCAGTGCTAGGACAGGGGAGTCGGGCACCCCTGGGGAGCTGTTTTTT. As protein: CSARTGESGTPGELFF.

The CDR3 is CASSMSVSSYNEQFF. In nucleotides, the CDR3 is TGTGCCAGTAGTATGTCGGTAAGCTCCTACAATGAGCAGTTCTTC. This chain links TRBV19 with TRBJ2-1, with D hard to call. V lost 3 bases and J lost 0, with 9 bases in between. Per germline, CDR1 LNHDA and CDR2 SQIVND (reference sequence). There are 15 residues in the CDR3.

V usage is TRBV7-7 and J usage is TRBJ2-3, with 8 positions matching TRBD1. Unmatched junction bases numbered 4, after V lost 5 bases and J lost 0 bases. The CDR3 covers 15 residues. CDR1 and CDR2 (germline): SSHAT, FNYEAQ (reference sequence). The CDR3 coding sequence is TGTGCCAGCAGCCTCCGGACAGGGAGCACAGATACGCAGTATTTT. The encoded protein is CASSLRTGSTDTQYF. Full variable domain (remainder filled in from reference TRBV7-7 and TRBJ2-3): GAGVSQSPRYKVTKRGQDVTLRCDPISSHATLYWYQQALGQGPEFLTYFNYEAQPDKSGLPSDRFSAERPEGSISTLTIQRTEQRDSAMYRCASSLRTGSTDTQYFGPGTRLTVL.

V gene TRBV6-6 combines with J gene TRBJ1-1, with D hard to call. Trimming left V 1 base short and J 2 bases short, with 14 bases between. Germline V CDR1 and CDR2: MNHNY, SVGAGI (reference sequence). There are 16 residues in the CDR3. The CDR3 region has the DNA TGTGCCAGCAGTTACTACGAGCTGGGAATAAACACTGAAGCTTTCTTT. The encoded protein is CASSYYELGINTEAFF.

This chain uses TRBV12-3 or TRBV12-4 with TRBJ2-1; a possible D gene is TRBD1 (6 bases). V was trimmed by 2 bases and J by 9 bases, leaving 17 bases between them. This CDR3 contains 15 residues. The CDR3 spells CASSLWGPQGGEQFF. In DNA, the CDR3 is TGTGCCAGCAGTTTATGGGGGCCTCAAGGGGGTGAGCAGTTCTTC.

The V gene is TRBV5-1, the J gene TRBJ1-1; 7 nucleotides match TRBD1. Germline V CDR1 and CDR2: SGHRS, YFSETQ. Trimming at V came to 1 base and at J to 2 bases, leaving 5 bases not matched to a gene. CDR3 length: 15 residues. CDR3 protein: CASSLTRGGNTEAFF. The CDR3 region has the DNA TGCGCCAGCAGCTTGACCAGGGGGGGAAACACTGAAGCTTTCTTT. Combining the CDR3 with reference TRBV5-1 and TRBJ1-1 gives the whole variable domain KAGVTQTPRYLIKTRGQQVTLSCSPISGHRSVSWYQQTPGQGLQFLFEYFSETQRNKGNFPGRFSGRQFSNSRSEMNVSTLELGDSALYLCASSLTRGGNTEAFFGQGTRLTVV.